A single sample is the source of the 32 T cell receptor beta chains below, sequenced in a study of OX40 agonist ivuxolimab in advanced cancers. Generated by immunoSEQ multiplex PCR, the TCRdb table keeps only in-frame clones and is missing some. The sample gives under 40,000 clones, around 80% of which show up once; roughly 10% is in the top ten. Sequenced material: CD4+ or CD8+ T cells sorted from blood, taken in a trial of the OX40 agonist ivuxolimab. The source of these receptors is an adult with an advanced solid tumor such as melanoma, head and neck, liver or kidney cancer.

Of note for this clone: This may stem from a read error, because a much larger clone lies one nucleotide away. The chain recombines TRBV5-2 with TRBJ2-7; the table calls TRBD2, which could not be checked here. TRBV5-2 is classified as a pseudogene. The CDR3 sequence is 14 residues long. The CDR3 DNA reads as TGTGCCAGCAGGGCGACTAGCGGGACCTACGAGCAGTACTTC. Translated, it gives CASRATSGTYEQYF.

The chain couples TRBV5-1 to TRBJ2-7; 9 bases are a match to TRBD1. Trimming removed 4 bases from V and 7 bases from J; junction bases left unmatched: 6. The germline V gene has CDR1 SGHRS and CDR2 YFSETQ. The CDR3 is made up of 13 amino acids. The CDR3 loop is CASSVTTGGEQYF. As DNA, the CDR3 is TGCGCCAGCAGCGTGACGACAGGGGGTGAGCAGTACTTC.

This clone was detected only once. The CDR3 region is CAWEGGPSNVLTF. CDR3 in DNA: TGTGCCTGGGAGGGAGGGCCATCCAACGTCCTGACTTTC. J is TRBJ2-6 and V is TRBV30; TRBD2 agrees at 7 bases. The germline V gene has CDR1 GTSNPN and CDR2 SVGIG (reference sequence). The CDR3 has 13 amino acids. Trimming took 5 bases from V and 8 from J; bases not matched to a gene: 6.

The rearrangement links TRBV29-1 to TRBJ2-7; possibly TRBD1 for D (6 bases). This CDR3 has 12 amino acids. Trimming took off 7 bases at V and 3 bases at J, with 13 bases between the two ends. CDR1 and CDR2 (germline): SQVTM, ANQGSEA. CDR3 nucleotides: TGCAGCGCGGGGACAACGGGCTACGAGCAGTACTTC. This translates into CSAGTTGYEQYF.

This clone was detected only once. The CDR3 bases are TGTGCCAGCAGTTTGAGGGGACAGGGAATTAACGAGCAGTACTTC. As protein: CASSLRGQGINEQYF. The chain is built from TRBV27 and TRBJ2-7, with TRBD1 identical over 9 bases. This CDR3 contains 15 residues. Germline CDR1 MNHEY, CDR2 SMNVEV (reference sequence). V lost 3 bases to trimming and J lost 5 bases; unmatched junction nucleotides: 8.

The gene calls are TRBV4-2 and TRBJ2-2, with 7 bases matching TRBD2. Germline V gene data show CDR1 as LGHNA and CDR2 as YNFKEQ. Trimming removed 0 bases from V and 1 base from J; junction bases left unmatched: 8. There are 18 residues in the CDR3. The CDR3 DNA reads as TGTGCCAGCAGCCAAGACAAAGGGCTAGCGGTGAACACCGGGGAGCTGTTTTTT. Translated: CASSQDKGLAVNTGELFF.

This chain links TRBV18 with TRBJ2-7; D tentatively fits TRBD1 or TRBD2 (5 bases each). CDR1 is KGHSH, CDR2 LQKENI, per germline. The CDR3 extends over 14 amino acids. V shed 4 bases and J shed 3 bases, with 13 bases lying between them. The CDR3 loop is CASSLEGRGYEQYF. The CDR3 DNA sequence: TGTGCCAGCTCACTCGAGGGACGGGGCTACGAGCAGTACTTC.

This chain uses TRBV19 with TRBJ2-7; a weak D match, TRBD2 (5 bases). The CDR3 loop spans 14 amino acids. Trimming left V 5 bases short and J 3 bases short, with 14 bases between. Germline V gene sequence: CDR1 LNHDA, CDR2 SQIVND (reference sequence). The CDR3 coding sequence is TGTGCCAGTAGTGACGGACTGGGGAGCTACGAGCAGTACTTC. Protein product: CASSDGLGSYEQYF.

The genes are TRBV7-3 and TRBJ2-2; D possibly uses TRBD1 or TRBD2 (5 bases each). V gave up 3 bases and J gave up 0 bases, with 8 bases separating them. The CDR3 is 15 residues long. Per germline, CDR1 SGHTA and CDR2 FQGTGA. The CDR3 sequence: CASSFRGANTGELFF. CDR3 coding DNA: TGTGCCAGCAGCTTCCGGGGCGCGAACACCGGGGAGCTGTTTTTT.

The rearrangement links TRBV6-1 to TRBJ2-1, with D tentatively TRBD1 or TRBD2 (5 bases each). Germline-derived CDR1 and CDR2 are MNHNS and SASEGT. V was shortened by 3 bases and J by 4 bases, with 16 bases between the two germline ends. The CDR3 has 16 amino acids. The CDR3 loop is CASSDGRDHLYNEQFF. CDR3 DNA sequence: TGTGCCAGCAGTGATGGACGGGACCATCTTTACAATGAGCAGTTCTTC.

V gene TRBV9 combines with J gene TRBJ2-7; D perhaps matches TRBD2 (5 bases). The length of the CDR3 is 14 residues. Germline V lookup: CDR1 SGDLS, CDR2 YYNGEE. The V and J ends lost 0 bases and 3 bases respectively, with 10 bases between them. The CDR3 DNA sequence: TGTGCCAGCAGCGTAGGGGAGTCCCACTACGAGCAGTACTTC. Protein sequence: CASSVGESHYEQYF.

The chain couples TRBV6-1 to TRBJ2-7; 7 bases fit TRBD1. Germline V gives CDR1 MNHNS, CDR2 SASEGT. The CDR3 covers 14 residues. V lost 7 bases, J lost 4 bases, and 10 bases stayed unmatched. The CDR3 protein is CASKSGGQPYEQYF. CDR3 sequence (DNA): TGTGCCAGCAAGTCTGGGGGACAGCCTTACGAGCAGTACTTC.

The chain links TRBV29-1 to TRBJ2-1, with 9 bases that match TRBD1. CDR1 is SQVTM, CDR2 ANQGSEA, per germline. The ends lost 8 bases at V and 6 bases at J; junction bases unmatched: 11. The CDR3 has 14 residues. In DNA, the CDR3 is TGCAGCCTTCCTCACAGGGGGCTGGTCAATGAGCAGTTCTTC. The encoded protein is CSLPHRGLVNEQFF.

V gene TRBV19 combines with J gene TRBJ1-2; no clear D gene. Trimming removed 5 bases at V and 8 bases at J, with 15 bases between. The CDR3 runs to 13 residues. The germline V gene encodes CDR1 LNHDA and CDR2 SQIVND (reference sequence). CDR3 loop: CASSPGVRHGYTF. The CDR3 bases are TGTGCCAGTAGTCCCGGCGTCAGGCACGGCTACACCTTC.

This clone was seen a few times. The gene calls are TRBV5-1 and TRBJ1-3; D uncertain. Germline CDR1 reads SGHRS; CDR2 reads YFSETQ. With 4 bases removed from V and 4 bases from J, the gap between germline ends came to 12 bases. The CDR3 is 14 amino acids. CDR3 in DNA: TGCGCCAGCAGCCCCCGGGATATCGGAAACACCATATATTTT. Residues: CASSPRDIGNTIYF.

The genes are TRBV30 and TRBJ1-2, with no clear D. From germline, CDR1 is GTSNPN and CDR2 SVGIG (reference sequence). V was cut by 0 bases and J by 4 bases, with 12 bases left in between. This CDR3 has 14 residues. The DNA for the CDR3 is TGTGCCTGGAGTGTGGACCGTCCGACCTATGGCTACACCTTC. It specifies CAWSVDRPTYGYTF.

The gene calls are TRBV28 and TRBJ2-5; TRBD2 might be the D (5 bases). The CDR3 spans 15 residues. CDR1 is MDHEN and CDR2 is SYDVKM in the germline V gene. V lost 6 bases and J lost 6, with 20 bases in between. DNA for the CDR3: TGTGCCAGCAGGCCCGGAGGCGGTCTAGGAAAGACCCAGTACTTC. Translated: CASRPGGGLGKTQYF.

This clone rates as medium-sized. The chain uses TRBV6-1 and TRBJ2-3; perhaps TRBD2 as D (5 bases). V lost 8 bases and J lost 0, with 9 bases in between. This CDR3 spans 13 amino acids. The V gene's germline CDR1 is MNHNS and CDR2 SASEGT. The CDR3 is CASWGASTDTQYF. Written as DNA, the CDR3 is TGTGCCAGCTGGGGAGCAAGCACAGATACGCAGTATTTT.

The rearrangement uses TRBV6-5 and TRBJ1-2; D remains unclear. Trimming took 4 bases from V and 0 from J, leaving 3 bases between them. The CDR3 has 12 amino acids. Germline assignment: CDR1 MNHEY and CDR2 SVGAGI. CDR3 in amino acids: CASSSPNYGYTF. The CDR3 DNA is TGTGCCAGCAGTTCCCCTAACTATGGCTACACCTTC.

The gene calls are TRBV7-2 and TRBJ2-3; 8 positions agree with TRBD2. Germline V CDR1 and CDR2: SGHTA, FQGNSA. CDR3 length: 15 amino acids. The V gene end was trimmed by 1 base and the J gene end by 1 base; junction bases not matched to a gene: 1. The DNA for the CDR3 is TGTGCCAGCAGCTTAGGTAGCGGGGGCACAGATACGCAGTATTTT. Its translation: CASSLGSGGTDTQYF.

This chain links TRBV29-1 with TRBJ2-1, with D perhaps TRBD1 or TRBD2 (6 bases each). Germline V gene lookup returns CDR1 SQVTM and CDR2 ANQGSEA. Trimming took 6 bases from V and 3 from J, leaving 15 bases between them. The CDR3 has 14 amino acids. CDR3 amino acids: CSVRGGGVYNEQFF. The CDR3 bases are TGCAGCGTAAGAGGGGGAGGAGTCTACAATGAGCAGTTCTTC.

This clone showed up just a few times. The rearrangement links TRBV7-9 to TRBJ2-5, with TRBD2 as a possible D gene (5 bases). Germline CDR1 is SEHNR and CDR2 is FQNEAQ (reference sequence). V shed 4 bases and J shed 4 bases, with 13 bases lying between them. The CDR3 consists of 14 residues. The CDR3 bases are TGTGCCAGCAGCTCGCTTGAGGGTTCAGAGACCCAGTACTTC. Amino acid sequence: CASSSLEGSETQYF.

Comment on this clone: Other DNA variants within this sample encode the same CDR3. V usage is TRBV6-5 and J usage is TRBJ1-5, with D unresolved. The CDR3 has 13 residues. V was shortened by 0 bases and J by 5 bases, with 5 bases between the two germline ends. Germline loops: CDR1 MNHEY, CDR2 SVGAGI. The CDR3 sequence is CASSYSPHQPQHF. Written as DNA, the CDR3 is TGTGCCAGCAGTTACTCCCCTCATCAGCCCCAGCATTTT.

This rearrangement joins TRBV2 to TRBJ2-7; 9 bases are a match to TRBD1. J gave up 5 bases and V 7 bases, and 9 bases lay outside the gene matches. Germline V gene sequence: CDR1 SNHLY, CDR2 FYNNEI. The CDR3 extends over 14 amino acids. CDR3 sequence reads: CASIYWDRANEQYF. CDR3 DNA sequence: TGTGCCAGCATTTACTGGGACAGGGCCAACGAGCAGTACTTC.

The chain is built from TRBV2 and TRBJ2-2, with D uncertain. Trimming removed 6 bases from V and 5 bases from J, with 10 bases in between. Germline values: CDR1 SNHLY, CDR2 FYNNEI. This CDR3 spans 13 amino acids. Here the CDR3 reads CASRPDITGELFF. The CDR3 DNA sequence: TGTGCCAGCAGGCCAGACATAACCGGGGAGCTGTTTTTT.

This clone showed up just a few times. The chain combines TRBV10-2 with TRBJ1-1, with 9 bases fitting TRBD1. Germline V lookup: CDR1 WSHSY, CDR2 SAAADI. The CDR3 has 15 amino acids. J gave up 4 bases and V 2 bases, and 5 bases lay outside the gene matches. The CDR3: CASSEHTGGGTEAFF. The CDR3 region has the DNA TGCGCCAGCAGTGAGCACACAGGGGGCGGCACTGAAGCTTTCTTT.

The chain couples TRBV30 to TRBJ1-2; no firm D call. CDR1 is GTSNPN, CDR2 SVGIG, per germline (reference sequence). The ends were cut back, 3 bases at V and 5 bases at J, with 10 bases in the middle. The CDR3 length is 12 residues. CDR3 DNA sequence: TGTGCCTGGAGCGGTGGGCAATATGGCTACACCTTC. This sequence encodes CAWSGGQYGYTF. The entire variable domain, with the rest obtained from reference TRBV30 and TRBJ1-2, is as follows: SQTIHQWPATLVQPVGSPLSLECTVEGTSNPNLYWYRQAAGRGLQLLFYSVGIGQISSEVPQNLSASRPQDRQFILSSKKLLLSDSGFYLCAWSGGQYGYTFGSGTRLTVV.

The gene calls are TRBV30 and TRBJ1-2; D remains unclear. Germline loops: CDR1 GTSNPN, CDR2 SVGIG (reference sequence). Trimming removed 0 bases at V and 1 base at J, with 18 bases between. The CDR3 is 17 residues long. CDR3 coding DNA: TGTGCCTGGAGTGTAATTCCCCGGCCCTCGTTTAACTATGGCTACACCTTC. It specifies CAWSVIPRPSFNYGYTF.

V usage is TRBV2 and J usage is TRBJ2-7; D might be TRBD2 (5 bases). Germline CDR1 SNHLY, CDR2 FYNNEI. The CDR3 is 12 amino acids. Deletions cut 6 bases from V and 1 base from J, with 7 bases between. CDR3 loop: CASRPGSYEQYF. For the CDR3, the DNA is TGTGCCAGCAGGCCGGGGTCCTACGAGCAGTACTTC.

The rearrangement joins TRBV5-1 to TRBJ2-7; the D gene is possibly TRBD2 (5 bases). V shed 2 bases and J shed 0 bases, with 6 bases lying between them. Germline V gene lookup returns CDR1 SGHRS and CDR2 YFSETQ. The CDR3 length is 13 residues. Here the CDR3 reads CASSFEGSYEQYF. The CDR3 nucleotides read TGCGCCAGCAGCTTCGAGGGCTCCTACGAGCAGTACTTC.

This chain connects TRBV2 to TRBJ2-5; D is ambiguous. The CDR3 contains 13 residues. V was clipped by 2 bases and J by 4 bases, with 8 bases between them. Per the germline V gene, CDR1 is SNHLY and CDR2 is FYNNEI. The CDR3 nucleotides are TGTGCCAGCAGTGAACCATTTTCAGAGACCCAGTACTTC. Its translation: CASSEPFSETQYF.

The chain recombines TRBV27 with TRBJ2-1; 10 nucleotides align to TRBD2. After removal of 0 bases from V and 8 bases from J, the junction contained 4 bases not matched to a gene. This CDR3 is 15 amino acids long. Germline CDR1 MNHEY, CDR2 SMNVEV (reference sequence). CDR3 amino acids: CASSLSAGGLDEQFF. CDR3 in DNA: TGTGCCAGCAGTTTATCAGCGGGGGGGCTAGATGAGCAGTTCTTC.